Sequencing of this TCR beta chain was carried out in a study of T cell responses to AZD1222 COVID-19 vaccine. CDR3 size: 16 residues. V lost 0 bases, J lost 12 bases, and 14 bases stayed unmatched. Germline V gives CDR1 MNHEY, CDR2 SVGAGI. About this clone: The target antigen is unknown.

Notes on the study in general: Spike-wide vaccine-associated CD4 TCRs dominated at 160-218 and 743-854.

Clones were sequenced by immunoSEQ multiplex PCR, and TCRdb holds only the in-frame ones, with some missing. The repertoire holds more than 100,000 clones, 93% seen once, with 5.4% in the top ten. This sequence originates from an adult in good health. Sequencing used peripheral blood, obtained on day 0 of AZD1222 vaccination. The chain has TRBV6-5 and TRBJ2-1; 7 bases fit TRBD1. CDR3 in DNA: TGTGCCAGCAGTTACTCGGGACAGACCCCAGAAAAGGGGCAGTTCTTC. As protein: CASSYSGQTPEKGQFF.